This T cell receptor beta chain was identified during a study of T cells after yellow fever vaccination. The study's findings and limits: Re-detected after boosting: most primary clones, 96% of CD4 and about 85% of CD8. The secondary T-cell response peaked on day 5, not day 15, but was weaker. Contaminants from the bulk population, in the form of abundant clonotypes, could be found in FACS-sorted repertoires.

A process of 5'RACE template switching, which added a universal primer site and UMIs, was used to make TCR cDNA. TCRdb reprocessed the 5' RACE reads with MiXCR, giving one entry per CDR3 protein. The table lists hundreds of thousands of distinct CDR3 sequences, under 20% of them singletons. The germline V gene encodes CDR1 DFQATT and CDR2 SNEGSKA (reference sequence). CDR3 length: 15 amino acids. V was trimmed by 0 bases and J by 10 bases, leaving 18 bases between them. Worth noting for this clonotype: Its antigen is currently unknown.

The rearrangement links TRBV20-1 to TRBJ2-2; a possible D gene is TRBD2 (6 bases). The TCR sequence derives from a man between 18 and 29 years old who received the YFV17D yellow fever vaccine. The source was PBMCs, collected before the yellow fever booster vaccination. The CDR3 DNA reads TGCAGTGCTAGAGATGCGGGACGTGGTTCACCGGAGCTGTTTTTT. Residues: CSARDAGRGSPELFF.